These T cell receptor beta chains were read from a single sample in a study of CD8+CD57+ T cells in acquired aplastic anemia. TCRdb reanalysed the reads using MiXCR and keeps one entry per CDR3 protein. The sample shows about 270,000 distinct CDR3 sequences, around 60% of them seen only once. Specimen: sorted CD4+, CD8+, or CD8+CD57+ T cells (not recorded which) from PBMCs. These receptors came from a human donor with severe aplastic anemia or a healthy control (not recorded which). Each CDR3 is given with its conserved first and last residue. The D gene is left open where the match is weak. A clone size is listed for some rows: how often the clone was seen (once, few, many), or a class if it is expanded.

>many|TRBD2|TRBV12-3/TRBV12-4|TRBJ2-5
TGTGCCAGCAGTCTCCAGGGGCTAGCGGGGGCCCTCCAAGAGACCCAGTACTTC
CASSLQGLAGALQETQYF
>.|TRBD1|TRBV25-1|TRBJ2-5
TGTGCCAGCAGTTACCCGGGACAGGGGCGTCGGGAGACCCAGTACTTC
CASSYPGQGRRETQYF
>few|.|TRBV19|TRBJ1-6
TGTGCCAGTACCCGGGGCGTAGACAGTAATTCACCCCTCCACTTT
CASTRGVDSNSPLHF
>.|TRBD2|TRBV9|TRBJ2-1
TGTGCCAGCAGCTTCTCGACTAGCGGGAGCCATGAGCAGTTCTTC
CASSFSTSGSHEQFF
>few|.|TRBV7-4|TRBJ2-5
TGTGCCAGCAGCTTGGCTCCGGGCGTCCAAGAGACCCAGTACTTC
CASSLAPGVQETQYF
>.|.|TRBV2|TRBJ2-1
TGTGCCAGCGGGGCCCGGAGGAACAATGAGCAGTTCTTC
CASGARRNNEQFF
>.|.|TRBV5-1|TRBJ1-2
TGCGCCAGCAGCTACAGCTCTAACTATGGCTACACCTTC
CASSYSSNYGYTF
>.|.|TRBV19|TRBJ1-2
TGCGCCAGTAGTCGACAGGACAAAGAGTATGGCTACGCCTTC
CASSRQDKEYGYAF
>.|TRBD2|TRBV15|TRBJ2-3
TGTGCCACCAGCGCCCTAGCGGGAGTGACAGATACGCAGTATTTT
CATSALAGVTDTQYF
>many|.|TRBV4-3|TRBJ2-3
TGCGCCAGCAGACCAGTCACAGGGAGTCTCGGCACAGATACGCAGTATTTT
CASRPVTGSLGTDTQYF
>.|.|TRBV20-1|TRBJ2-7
TGCAGTGCTCACAGGTGCCGAGGCTCCTACGAGCAGTACTTC
CSAHRCRGSYEQYF
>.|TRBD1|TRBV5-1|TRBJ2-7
TGCGCCAGCAGCACCGAGACAGGGGCCGAGCAGTACTTC
CASSTETGAEQYF
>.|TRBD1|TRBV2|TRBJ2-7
TGTGCCAGCCTCCAGGGGGCCCTCTACGAGCAGTACTTC
CASLQGALYEQYF
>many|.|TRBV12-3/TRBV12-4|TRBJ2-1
TGTGCCAGCAGTTTAGCAGGCAGAAATGAGCAGTTCTTC
CASSLAGRNEQFF
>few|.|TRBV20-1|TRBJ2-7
TGCAGTGCTAGAGACTCTCTTAGTGGGACCCGCTCCTACGAGCAGTACTTC
CSARDSLSGTRSYEQYF
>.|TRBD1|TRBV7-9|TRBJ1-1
TGTGCCAGCAGGACAGGGGATCGCACTGAAGCTTTCTTT
CASRTGDRTEAFF
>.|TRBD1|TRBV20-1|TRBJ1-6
TGCAGTGCTAGGGAGACAGGGAATTCACCCCTCCACTTT
CSARETGNSPLHF
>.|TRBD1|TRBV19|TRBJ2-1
TGTGCCAGTAGTATTGACCCCGGGACAGGGACCAATGAGCAGTTCTTC
CASSIDPGTGTNEQFF
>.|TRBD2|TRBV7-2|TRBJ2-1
TGTGCCAGCAGTGACGGACTAGCGGGGGGCCCTAATGAGCAGTTCTTC
CASSDGLAGGPNEQFF